Below are 9 T cell receptor beta chains sequenced from a single sample in a study of blood T cell repertoires in COVID-19. Clones were sequenced by immunoSEQ multiplex PCR, and TCRdb holds only the in-frame ones, with some missing. The sample consists of around 200,000 clones, about nine tenths of them appearing once. The sample comprised peripheral blood. The receptors originated from a man older than 75 with acute or convalescent COVID-19.

This clone has just a few counts. The J gene is TRBJ2-5, the V gene TRBV19; 8 nucleotides align to TRBD1. Losses at the gene ends were 5 bases for V and 4 bases for J; bases not matched to a gene: 15. Germline-derived CDR1 and CDR2 are LNHDA and SQIVND (reference sequence). CDR3 length equals 17 residues. This CDR3 reads CASSSMQTRGPVETQYF. The CDR3 nucleotides read TGTGCCAGTAGTTCTATGCAAACCAGGGGGCCGGTAGAGACCCAGTACTTC.

Concerning this clone: This CDR3 is also generated by other DNA sequences in the sample. The gene calls are TRBV18 and TRBJ2-7; 7 nucleotides match TRBD1. With 3 bases clipped from V and 3 bases from J, the junction kept 2 bases outside the gene matches. CDR3 size: 13 residues. Germline V CDR1 and CDR2: KGHSH, LQKENI. As DNA, the CDR3 is TGTGCCAGCTCACCTGGGGACAGCTACGAGCAGTACTTC. This sequence encodes CASSPGDSYEQYF.

This chain links TRBV29-1 with TRBJ2-6; D may be TRBD2 (5 bases). The ends were cut back, 6 bases at V and 3 bases at J, with 18 bases in the middle. Germline V gene lookup returns CDR1 SQVTM and CDR2 ANQGSEA. The CDR3 contains 16 residues. The CDR3 nucleotides read TGCAGCGTCCTTAGCGAGGGTGGTGGTGGGGCCAACGTCCTGACTTTC. Translation: CSVLSEGGGGANVLTF. Based on the CDR3 plus reference TRBV29-1 and TRBJ2-6, the full variable domain is SAVISQKPSRDICQRGTSLTIQCQVDSQVTMMFWYRQQPGQSLTLIATANQGSEATYESGFVIDKFPISRPNLTFSTLTVSNMSPEDSSIYLCSVLSEGGGGANVLTFGAGSRLTVL.

This clone was observed a single time. The chain uses TRBV27 and TRBJ2-7; 8 bases are a match to TRBD2. CDR1 and CDR2 from the germline V gene are MNHEY and SMNVEV (reference sequence). J was trimmed by 0 bases and V by 8 bases; bases with no gene match: 9. The CDR3 contains 15 residues. The CDR3 DNA reads as TGTGCCAGCCGCATAGCGGGGAGCCACTCCTACGAGCAGTACTTC. Translated, it gives CASRIAGSHSYEQYF.

V is TRBV11-2 and J is TRBJ2-1, with 13 bases matching TRBD2. CDR1 and CDR2 from the germline V gene are SGHAT and FQNNGV. The CDR3 covers 17 residues. V lost 8 bases and J lost 8; bases outside the gene matches: 15. The CDR3 sequence is CASRRFRGLAGFDEQFF. For the CDR3, the DNA is TGTGCCAGCCGGCGGTTTAGGGGACTAGCGGGATTCGATGAGCAGTTCTTC.

The chain is built from TRBV2 and TRBJ2-5, with a possible D match to TRBD2 (6 bases). The germline CDR1 and CDR2 sequences are SNHLY and FYNNEI. The V end was cut by 7 bases, the J end by 7 bases, with 16 bases between. This CDR3 contains 13 residues. CDR3 nucleotide sequence: TGTGCCAGCAAGACGGGAGCCTCGGGGACCCAGTACTTC. It codes for CASKTGASGTQYF.

This chain's CDR3 is CASSLPGVYNEQFF. The CDR3 DNA reads as TGTGCCAGCTCATTGCCGGGGGTTTACAATGAGCAGTTCTTC. The rearrangement links TRBV2 to TRBJ2-1; maybe TRBD2 (6 bases). Germline CDR1 and CDR2: SNHLY and FYNNEI. This CDR3 region has 14 residues. Trimming took 8 bases from V and 4 from J, leaving 15 bases between them.

This chain connects TRBV3-1 (or the pseudogene TRBV3-2) to TRBJ2-1; TRBD2 matches 10 bases. V lost 1 base, J lost 6 bases, and 9 bases stayed unmatched. The CDR3 consists of 17 residues. In germline, CDR1 is LGHDT, CDR2 YNNKEL (reference sequence). In DNA form, the CDR3 reads TGTGCCAGCAGCCAAGGAATGCGGACTAGCGGCCCCAATGAGCAGTTCTTC. Its translation is CASSQGMRTSGPNEQFF.

This clone appeared a few times. This sequence joins TRBV7-3 and TRBJ2-5; D is undetermined. The length of the CDR3 is 13 residues. V lost 1 base, J lost 3 bases, and 6 bases lay in between. Germline V gives CDR1 SGHTA, CDR2 FQGTGA. The CDR3 region has the DNA TGTGCCAGCAGCTTAAGTCCCGAAGAGACCCAGTACTTC. Its protein is CASSLSPEETQYF. The full variable domain, rest sourced from reference TRBV7-3 and TRBJ2-5, is GAGVSQTPSNKVTEKGKYVELRCDPISGHTALYWYRQSLGQGPEFLIYFQGTGAADDSGLPNDRFFAVRPEGSVSTLKIQRTERGDSAVYLCASSLSPEETQYFGPGTRLLVL.